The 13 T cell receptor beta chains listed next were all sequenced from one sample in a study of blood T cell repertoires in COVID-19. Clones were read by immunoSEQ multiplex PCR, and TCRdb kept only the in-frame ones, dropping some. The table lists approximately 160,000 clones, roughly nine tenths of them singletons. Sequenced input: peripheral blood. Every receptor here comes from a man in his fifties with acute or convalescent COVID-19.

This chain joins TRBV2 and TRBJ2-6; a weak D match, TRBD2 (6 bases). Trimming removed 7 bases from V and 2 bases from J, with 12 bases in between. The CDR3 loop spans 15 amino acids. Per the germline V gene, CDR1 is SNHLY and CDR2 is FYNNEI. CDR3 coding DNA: TGTGCCAGCATGGAGGGCCGGGCTGGGGCCAACGTCCTGACTTTC. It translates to CASMEGRAGANVLTF.

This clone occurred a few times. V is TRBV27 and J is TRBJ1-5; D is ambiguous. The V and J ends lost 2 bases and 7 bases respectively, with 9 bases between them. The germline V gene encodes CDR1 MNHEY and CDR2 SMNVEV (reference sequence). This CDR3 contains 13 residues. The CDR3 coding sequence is TGTGCCAGCAGTTTACAAGAGGGCCAGCCCCAGCATTTT. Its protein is CASSLQEGQPQHF.

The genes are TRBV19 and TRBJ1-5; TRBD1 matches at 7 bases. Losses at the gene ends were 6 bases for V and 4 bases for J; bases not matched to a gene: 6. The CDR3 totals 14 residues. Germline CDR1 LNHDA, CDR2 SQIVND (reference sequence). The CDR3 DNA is TGTGCCAGTAGGGACAGGAGGTTGAATCAGCCCCAGCATTTT. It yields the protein CASRDRRLNQPQHF.

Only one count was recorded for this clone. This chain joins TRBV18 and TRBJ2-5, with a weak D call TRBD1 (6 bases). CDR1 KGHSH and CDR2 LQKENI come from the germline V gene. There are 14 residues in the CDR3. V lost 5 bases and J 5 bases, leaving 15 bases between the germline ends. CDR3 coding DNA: TGTGCCAGCTCAGAGACAGGCCTCGGGGAGACCCAGTACTTC. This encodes CASSETGLGETQYF. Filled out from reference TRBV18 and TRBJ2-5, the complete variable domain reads NAGVMQNPRHLVRRRGQEARLRCSPMKGHSHVYWYRQLPEEGLKFMVYLQKENIIDESGMPKERFSAEFPKEGPSILRIQQVVRGDSAAYFCASSETGLGETQYFGPGTRLLVL.

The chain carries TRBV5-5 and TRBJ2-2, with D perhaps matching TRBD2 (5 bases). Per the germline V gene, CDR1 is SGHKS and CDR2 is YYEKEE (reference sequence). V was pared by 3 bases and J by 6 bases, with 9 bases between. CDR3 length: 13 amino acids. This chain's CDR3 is CASSSRGSGELFF. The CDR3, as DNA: TGTGCCAGCAGCTCACGGGGTTCCGGGGAGCTGTTTTTT.

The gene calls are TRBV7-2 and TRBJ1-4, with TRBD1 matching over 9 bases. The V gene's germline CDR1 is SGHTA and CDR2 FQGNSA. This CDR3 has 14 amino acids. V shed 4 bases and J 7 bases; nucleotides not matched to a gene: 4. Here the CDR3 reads CASSSGQGSEKLFF. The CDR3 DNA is TGTGCCAGCAGCTCCGGACAGGGGAGTGAAAAACTGTTTTTT.

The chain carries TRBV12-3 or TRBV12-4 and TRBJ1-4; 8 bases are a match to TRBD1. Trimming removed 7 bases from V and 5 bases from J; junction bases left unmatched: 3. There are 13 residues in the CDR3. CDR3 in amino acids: CASTTGGNEKLFF. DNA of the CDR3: TGTGCCAGCACTACAGGGGGGAATGAAAAACTGTTTTTT.

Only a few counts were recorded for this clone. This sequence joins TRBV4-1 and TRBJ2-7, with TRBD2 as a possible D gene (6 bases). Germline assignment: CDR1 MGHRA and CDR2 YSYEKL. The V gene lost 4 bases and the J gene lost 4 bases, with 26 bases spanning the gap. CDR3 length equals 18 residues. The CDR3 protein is CASSPGLRGGGRPYEQYF. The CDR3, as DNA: TGCGCCAGCAGCCCTGGGCTTAGGGGCGGAGGGAGACCTTACGAGCAGTACTTC.

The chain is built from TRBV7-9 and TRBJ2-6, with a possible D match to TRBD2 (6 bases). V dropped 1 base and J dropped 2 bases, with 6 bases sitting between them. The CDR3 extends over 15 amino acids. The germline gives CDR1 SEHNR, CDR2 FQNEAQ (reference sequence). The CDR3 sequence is CASSLGGAGANVLTF. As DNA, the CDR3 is TGTGCCAGCAGCTTAGGCGGGGCTGGGGCCAACGTCCTGACTTTC.

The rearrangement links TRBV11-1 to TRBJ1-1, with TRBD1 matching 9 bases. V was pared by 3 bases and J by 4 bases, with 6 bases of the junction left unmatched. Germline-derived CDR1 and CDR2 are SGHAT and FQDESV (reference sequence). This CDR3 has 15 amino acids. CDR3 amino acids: CASSLLNRGLTEAFF. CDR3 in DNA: TGTGCCAGCAGCTTGTTAAACAGGGGGCTCACTGAAGCTTTCTTT. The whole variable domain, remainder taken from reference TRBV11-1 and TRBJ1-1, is EAEVAQSPRYKITEKSQAVAFWCDPISGHATLYWYRQILGQGPELLVQFQDESVVDDSQLPKDRFSAERLKGVDSTLKIQPAELGDSAMYLCASSLLNRGLTEAFFGQGTRLTVV.

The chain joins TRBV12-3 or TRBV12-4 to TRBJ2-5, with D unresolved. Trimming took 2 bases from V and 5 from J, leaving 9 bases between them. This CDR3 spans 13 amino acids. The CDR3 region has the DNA TGTGCCAGCAGTTTACGAGTATCGGAGACCCAGTACTTC. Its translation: CASSLRVSETQYF.

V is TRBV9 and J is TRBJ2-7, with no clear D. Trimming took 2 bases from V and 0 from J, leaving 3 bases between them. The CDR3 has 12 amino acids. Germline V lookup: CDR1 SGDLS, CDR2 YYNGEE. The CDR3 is CASSVSSYEQYF. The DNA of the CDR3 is TGTGCCAGCAGCGTCAGCTCCTACGAGCAGTACTTC.

This chain's CDR3 is CASSPGHTDGYTF. In DNA, the CDR3 is TGTGCCAGTAGTCCGGGACATACGGACGGCTACACCTTC. The V gene is TRBV19, the J gene TRBJ1-2; weak D call: TRBD1 (6 bases). With 5 bases removed from V and 8 bases from J, the gap between germline ends came to 15 bases. This CDR3 contains 13 residues. Germline CDR1 reads LNHDA; CDR2 reads SQIVND (reference sequence).